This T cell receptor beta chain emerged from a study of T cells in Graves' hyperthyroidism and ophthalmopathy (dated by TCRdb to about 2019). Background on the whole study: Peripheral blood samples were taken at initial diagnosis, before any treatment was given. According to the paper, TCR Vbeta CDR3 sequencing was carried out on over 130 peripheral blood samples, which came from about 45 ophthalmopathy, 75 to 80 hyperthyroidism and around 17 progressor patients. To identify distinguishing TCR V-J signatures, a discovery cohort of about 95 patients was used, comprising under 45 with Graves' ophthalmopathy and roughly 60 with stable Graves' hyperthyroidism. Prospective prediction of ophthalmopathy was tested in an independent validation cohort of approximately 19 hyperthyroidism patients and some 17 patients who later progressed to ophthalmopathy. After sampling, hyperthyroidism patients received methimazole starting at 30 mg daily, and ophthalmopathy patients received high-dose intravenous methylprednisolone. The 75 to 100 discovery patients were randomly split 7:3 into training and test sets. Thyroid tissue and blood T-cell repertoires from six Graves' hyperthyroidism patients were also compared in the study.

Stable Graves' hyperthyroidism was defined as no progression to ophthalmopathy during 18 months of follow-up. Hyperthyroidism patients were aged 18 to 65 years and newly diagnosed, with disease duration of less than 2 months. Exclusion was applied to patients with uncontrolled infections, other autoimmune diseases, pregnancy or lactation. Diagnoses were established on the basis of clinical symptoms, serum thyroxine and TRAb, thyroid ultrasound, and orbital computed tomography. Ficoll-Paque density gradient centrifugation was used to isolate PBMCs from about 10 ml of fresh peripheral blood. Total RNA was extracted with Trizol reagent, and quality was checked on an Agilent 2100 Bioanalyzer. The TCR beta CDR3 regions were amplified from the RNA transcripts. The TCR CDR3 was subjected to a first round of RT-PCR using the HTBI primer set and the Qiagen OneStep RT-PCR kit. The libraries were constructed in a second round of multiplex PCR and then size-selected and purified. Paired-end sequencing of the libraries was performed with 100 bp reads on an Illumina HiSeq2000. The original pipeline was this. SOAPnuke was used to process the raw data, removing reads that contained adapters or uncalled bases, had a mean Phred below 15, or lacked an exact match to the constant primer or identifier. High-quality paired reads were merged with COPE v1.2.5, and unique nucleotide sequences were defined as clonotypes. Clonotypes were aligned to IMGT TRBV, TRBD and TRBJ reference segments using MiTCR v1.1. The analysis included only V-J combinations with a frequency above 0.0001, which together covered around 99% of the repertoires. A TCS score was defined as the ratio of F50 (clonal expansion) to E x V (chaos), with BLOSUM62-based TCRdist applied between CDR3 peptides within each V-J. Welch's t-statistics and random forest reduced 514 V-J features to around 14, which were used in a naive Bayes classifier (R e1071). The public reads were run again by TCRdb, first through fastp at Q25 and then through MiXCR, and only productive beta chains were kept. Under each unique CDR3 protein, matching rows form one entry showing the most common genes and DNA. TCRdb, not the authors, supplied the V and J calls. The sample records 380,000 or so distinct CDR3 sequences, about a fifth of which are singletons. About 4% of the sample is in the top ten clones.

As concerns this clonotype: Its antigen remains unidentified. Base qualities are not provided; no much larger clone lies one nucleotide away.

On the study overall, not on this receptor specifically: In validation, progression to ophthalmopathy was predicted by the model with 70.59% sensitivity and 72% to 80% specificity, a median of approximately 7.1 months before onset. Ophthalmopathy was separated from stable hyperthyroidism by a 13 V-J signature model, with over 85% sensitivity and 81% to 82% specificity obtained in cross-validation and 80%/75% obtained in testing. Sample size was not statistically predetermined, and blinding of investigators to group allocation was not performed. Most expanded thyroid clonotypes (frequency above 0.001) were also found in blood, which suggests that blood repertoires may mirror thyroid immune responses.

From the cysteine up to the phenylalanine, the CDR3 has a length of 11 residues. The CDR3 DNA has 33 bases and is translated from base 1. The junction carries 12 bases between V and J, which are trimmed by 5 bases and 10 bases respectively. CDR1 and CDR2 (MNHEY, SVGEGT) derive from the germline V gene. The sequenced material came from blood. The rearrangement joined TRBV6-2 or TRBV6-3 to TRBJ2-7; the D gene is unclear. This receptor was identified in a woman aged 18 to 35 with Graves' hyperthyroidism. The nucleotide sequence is TGTGCCAGCAGTCCTTTGAAGGATCAGTACTTC. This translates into CASSPLKDQYF.